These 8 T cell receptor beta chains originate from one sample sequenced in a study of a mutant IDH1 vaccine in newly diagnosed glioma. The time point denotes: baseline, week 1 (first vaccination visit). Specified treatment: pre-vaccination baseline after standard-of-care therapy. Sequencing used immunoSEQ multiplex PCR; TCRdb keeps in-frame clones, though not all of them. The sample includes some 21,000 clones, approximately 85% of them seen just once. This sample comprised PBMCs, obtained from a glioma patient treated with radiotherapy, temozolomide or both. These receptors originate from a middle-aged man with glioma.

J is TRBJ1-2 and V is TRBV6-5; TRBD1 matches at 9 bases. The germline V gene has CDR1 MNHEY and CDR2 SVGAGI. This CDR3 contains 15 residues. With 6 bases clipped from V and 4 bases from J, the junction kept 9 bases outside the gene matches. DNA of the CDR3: TGTGCCAGCAGCCTAGAGGAGACAGGGGGCTATGGCTACACCTTC. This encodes CASSLEETGGYGYTF.

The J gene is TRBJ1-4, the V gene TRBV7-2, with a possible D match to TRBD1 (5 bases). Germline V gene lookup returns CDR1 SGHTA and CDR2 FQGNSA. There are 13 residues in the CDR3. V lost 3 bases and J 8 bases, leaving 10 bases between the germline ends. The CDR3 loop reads CASSLGTVEKLFF. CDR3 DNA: TGTGCCAGCAGCTTGGGGACGGTAGAAAAACTGTTTTTT.

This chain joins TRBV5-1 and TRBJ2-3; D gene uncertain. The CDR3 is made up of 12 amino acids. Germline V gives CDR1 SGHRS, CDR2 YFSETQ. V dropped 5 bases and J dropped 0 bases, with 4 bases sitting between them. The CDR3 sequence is CASSPSTDTQYF. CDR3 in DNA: TGCGCCAGCAGTCCCAGCACAGATACGCAGTATTTT.

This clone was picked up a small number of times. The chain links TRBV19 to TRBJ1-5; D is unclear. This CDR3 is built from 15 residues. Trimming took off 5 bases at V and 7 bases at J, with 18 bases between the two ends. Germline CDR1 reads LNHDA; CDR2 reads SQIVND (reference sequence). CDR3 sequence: CASSPMLGKNQPQHF. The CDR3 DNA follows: TGTGCCAGTAGTCCTATGCTTGGCAAAAACCAGCCCCAGCATTTT.

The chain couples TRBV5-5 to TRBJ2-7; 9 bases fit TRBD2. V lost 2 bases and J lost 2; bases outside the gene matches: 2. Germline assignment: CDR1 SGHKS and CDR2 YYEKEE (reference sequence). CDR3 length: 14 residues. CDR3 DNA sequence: TGTGCCAGCAGCTTATTAGCGGGGGCCTACGAGCAGTACTTC. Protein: CASSLLAGAYEQYF.

The CDR3 protein is CASSLAGHNEQFF. CDR3 sequence (DNA): TGCGCCAGCAGCCTAGCGGGACACAATGAGCAGTTCTTC. This sequence joins TRBV4-1 and TRBJ2-1; TRBD2 matches at 8 bases. The CDR3 spans 13 residues. J lost 5 bases, V lost 4 bases, and 1 base had no gene match. Germline CDR1 reads MGHRA; CDR2 reads YSYEKL.

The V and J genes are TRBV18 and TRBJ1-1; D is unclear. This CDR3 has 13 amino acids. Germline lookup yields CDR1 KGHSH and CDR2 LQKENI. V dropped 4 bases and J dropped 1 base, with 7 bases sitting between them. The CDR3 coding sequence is TGTGCCAGCTCACTCCCGGGGAACACTGAAGCTTTCTTT. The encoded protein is CASSLPGNTEAFF.

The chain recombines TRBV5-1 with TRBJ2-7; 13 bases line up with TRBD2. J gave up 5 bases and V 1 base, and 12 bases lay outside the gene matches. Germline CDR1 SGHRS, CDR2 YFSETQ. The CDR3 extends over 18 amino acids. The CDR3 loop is CASSLNRGLAGTSHEQYF. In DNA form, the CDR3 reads TGCGCCAGCAGCTTGAACAGGGGACTAGCGGGGACGTCGCACGAGCAGTACTTC.